Following are 31 T cell receptor beta chains from one sample sequenced in a study of blood T cell repertoires in COVID-19. Sequencing used immunoSEQ multiplex PCR; TCRdb keeps in-frame clones, though not all of them. The data contain some 200,000 clones, 88% of them singletons. The sample comprised peripheral blood. The receptors originated from a man aged 35 to 55 with active or convalescent COVID-19.

The chain joins TRBV14 to TRBJ1-4; 7 nucleotides line up with TRBD1. Germline V gene sequence: CDR1 SGHDN, CDR2 FVKESK. Trimming took 3 bases from V and 1 from J; bases not matched to a gene: 5. This CDR3 contains 16 residues. CDR3 DNA sequence: TGTGCCAGCAGCCATAGGACAGGAGTAACTAATGAAAAACTGTTTTTT. This translates into CASSHRTGVTNEKLFF.

The chain links TRBV4-3 to TRBJ2-2; tentative D call: TRBD2 (6 bases). Germline CDR1 LGHNA, CDR2 YSLEER. This CDR3 comprises 14 residues. Trimming cost V 1 base and J 6 bases, with 9 bases left between them. The CDR3 protein is CASSQVGGSGELFF. The CDR3 DNA reads as TGCGCCAGCAGCCAAGTAGGAGGGTCCGGGGAGCTGTTTTTT.

V gene TRBV19 combines with J gene TRBJ1-3; D gene ambiguous. Trimming shortened V by 2 bases and J by 1 base, and 9 bases separated the two germline ends. Germline loops: CDR1 LNHDA, CDR2 SQIVND (reference sequence). The CDR3 is made up of 15 amino acids. DNA of the CDR3: TGTGCCAGTAGTATATCTGCCAGATCTGGAAACACCATATATTTT. Translating it yields CASSISARSGNTIYF.

The V and J genes are TRBV5-1 and TRBJ2-7; D may be TRBD1 (6 bases). The length of the CDR3 is 13 residues. Germline V lookup: CDR1 SGHRS, CDR2 YFSETQ. With 7 bases removed from V and 5 bases from J, the gap between germline ends came to 16 bases. CDR3 nucleotide sequence: TGCGCCAGCCGCCTAACAGGGATGGACGAGCAGTACTTC. Translated, it gives CASRLTGMDEQYF.

The chain is built from TRBV5-5 and TRBJ2-5, with D perhaps TRBD1 (6 bases). The CDR3 is made up of 16 amino acids. From germline, CDR1 is SGHKS and CDR2 YYEKEE (reference sequence). The ends were cut back, 2 bases at V and 4 bases at J, with 18 bases in the middle. The CDR3 bases are TGTGCCAGCAGCTTCAGGGGACCGATCGCTCTAGAGACCCAGTACTTC. Translation: CASSFRGPIALETQYF.

The gene calls are TRBV15 and TRBJ1-3, with unresolved D. The V end was cut by 0 bases, the J end by 0 bases, with 6 bases between. This CDR3 comprises 15 residues. From germline, CDR1 is LNHNV and CDR2 YYDKDF (reference sequence). CDR3 DNA sequence: TGTGCCACCAGCAGAGATAGGAGCTCTGGAAACACCATATATTTT. Its translation: CATSRDRSSGNTIYF.

V usage is TRBV11-3 and J usage is TRBJ2-7; 9 nucleotides line up with TRBD2. This CDR3 is 16 amino acids long. CDR1 and CDR2 (germline): SGHNT, YENEEA. With V trimmed by 2 bases and J by 0 bases, 5 bases remained unmatched. CDR3 loop: CASSLFLAGSSYEQYF. CDR3 nucleotides: TGTGCCAGCAGCTTATTCCTAGCGGGGAGCTCCTACGAGCAGTACTTC.

The rearrangement joins TRBV5-6 to TRBJ2-7, with D possibly being TRBD2 (8 bases). The germline CDR1 and CDR2 sequences are SGHDT and YYEEEE. The length of the CDR3 is 16 residues. V lost 4 bases to trimming and J lost 2 bases, with 19 bases between them. DNA of the CDR3: TGTGCCAGCAGCCTGGATAGCGGGACAGTGACCTACGAGCAGTACTTC. Translation: CASSLDSGTVTYEQYF.

The genes are TRBV6-5 and TRBJ2-7, with D possibly matching TRBD1 (5 bases). V shed 4 bases and J shed 2 bases, with 15 bases lying between them. The CDR3 covers 15 residues. Germline V CDR1 and CDR2: MNHEY, SVGAGI. The CDR3 DNA is TGTGCCAGCAGTTTAGATCATAGGGGCACCTACGAGCAGTACTTC. Protein sequence: CASSLDHRGTYEQYF.

The rearrangement joins TRBV9 to TRBJ1-3, with 7 bases matching TRBD1. The CDR3 sequence is 17 residues long. V lost 0 bases and J lost 0; bases outside the gene matches: 6. Germline V gene sequence: CDR1 SGDLS, CDR2 YYNGEE. The CDR3 spells CASSVGGTASSGNTIYF. The CDR3, as DNA: TGTGCCAGCAGCGTAGGGGGGACAGCGAGCTCTGGAAACACCATATATTTT.

This chain joins TRBV2 and TRBJ1-4, with TRBD1 matching over 8 bases. The CDR3 extends over 15 amino acids. Germline V gene lookup returns CDR1 SNHLY and CDR2 FYNNEI. V lost 5 bases and J lost 3; bases outside the gene matches: 5. CDR3 sequence reads: CASSPTGVSNEKLFF. CDR3 nucleotides: TGTGCCAGCAGTCCGACAGGGGTCTCTAATGAAAAACTGTTTTTT. The whole variable domain, remainder taken from reference TRBV2 and TRBJ1-4, is EPEVTQTPSHQVTQMGQEVILRCVPISNHLYFYWYRQILGQKVEFLVSFYNNEISEKSEIFDDQFSVERPDGSNFTLKIRSTKLEDSAMYFCASSPTGVSNEKLFFGSGTQLSVL.

This chain links TRBV11-2 with TRBJ1-1, with 8 bases fitting TRBD1. CDR1 is SGHAT and CDR2 is FQNNGV in the germline V gene. The CDR3 sequence is 12 residues long. After removal of 8 bases from V and 6 bases from J, the junction contained 5 bases not matched to a gene. This CDR3 reads CASGRGPPEAFF. The CDR3 region has the DNA TGTGCCAGCGGCAGGGGGCCACCTGAAGCTTTCTTT.

CDR3 bases: TGTGCCAGCAGTGGGCGGGCCCCCCTCGTAAGGACTGAAGCTTTCTTT. This codes for CASSGRAPLVRTEAFF. This chain uses TRBV28 with TRBJ1-1, with D unresolved. Germline lookup yields CDR1 MDHEN and CDR2 SYDVKM. The CDR3 has 16 amino acids. Trimming pared 5 bases from V and 5 bases from J, leaving 21 bases between.

This CDR3 is CASSSPRTGGRVYGYTF. DNA of the CDR3: TGTGCCAGCAGTTCCCCTAGGACAGGGGGCCGAGTCTATGGCTACACCTTC. V usage is TRBV28 and J usage is TRBJ1-2; 11 bases fit TRBD1. Germline loops: CDR1 MDHEN, CDR2 SYDVKM. Trimming cost V 4 bases and J 4 bases; bases outside gene matches: 11. The CDR3 sequence is 17 residues long.

This clone was recorded only once. The V call is TRBV9, the J call TRBJ1-6; TRBD1 aligns across 11 bases. This CDR3 has 15 residues. V shed 0 bases, J shed 9 bases, and the junction held 2 bases outside the gene matches. Germline V lookup: CDR1 SGDLS, CDR2 YYNGEE. The CDR3 bases are TGTGCCAGCAGCGTAGGGACAGGGGGCCGTTCACCCCTCCACTTT. Encoded protein: CASSVGTGGRSPLHF.

The DNA of the CDR3 is TGTGCCAGCAGCGTAGAATCCAGGAACTATGGCTACACCTTC. The encoded protein is CASSVESRNYGYTF. The chain uses TRBV9 and TRBJ1-2; D is undetermined. The length of the CDR3 is 14 residues. Deletions cut 0 bases from V and 2 bases from J, with 8 bases between. The germline gives CDR1 SGDLS, CDR2 YYNGEE.

The chain has TRBV5-1 and TRBJ2-2, with 9 bases aligning to TRBD2. Germline CDR1 reads SGHRS; CDR2 reads YFSETQ. CDR3 length: 17 residues. With V trimmed by 0 bases and J by 1 base, 4 bases remained unmatched. In DNA form, the CDR3 reads TGCGCCAGCAGCTTGGGTTTAGCGGGAGTGAACACCGGGGAGCTGTTTTTT. Amino acids: CASSLGLAGVNTGELFF.

This sequence joins TRBV5-4 and TRBJ2-6; a possible D gene is TRBD2 (6 bases). This CDR3 region has 19 residues. V was shortened by 0 bases and J by 0 bases, with 16 bases between the two germline ends. CDR1 SGHNT and CDR2 YYREEE come from the germline V gene (reference sequence). Here the CDR3 DNA reads TGTGCCAGCAGCTTGGTCGGGGGAGCCTTACTCTCTGGGGCCAACGTCCTGACTTTC. Protein sequence: CASSLVGGALLSGANVLTF.

V gene TRBV5-1 combines with J gene TRBJ1-6, with 7 bases matching TRBD1. CDR3 length equals 14 residues. CDR1 and CDR2 from the germline V gene are SGHRS and YFSETQ. J was trimmed by 5 bases and V by 4 bases; bases with no gene match: 3. CDR3: CASSRTGDNSPLHF. The CDR3 DNA is TGCGCCAGCAGCCGCACAGGGGATAATTCACCCCTCCACTTT.

The V gene is TRBV20-1, the J gene TRBJ1-2; D gene ambiguous. Trimming took 6 bases from V and 8 from J, leaving 7 bases between them. Germline CDR1 DFQATT, CDR2 SNEGSKA (reference sequence). The CDR3 sequence is 9 residues long. CDR3 sequence (DNA): TGCAGTGCCAGCAGGGGCTACACCTTC. Translating it yields CSASRGYTF.

The chain employs TRBV9 and TRBJ2-1; the D gene is possibly TRBD1 (5 bases). There are 13 residues in the CDR3. Germline V CDR1 and CDR2: SGDLS, YYNGEE. V lost 0 bases and J 5 bases, leaving 6 bases between the germline ends. CDR3 in amino acids: CASSVGTHNEQFF. The DNA of the CDR3 is TGTGCCAGCAGCGTAGGGACACACAATGAGCAGTTCTTC.

This rearrangement joins TRBV10-3 to TRBJ1-5; D is ambiguous. V gave up 6 bases and J gave up 2 bases, with 5 bases separating them. Looked up from germline, CDR1 is ENHRY and CDR2 is SYGVKD. There are 12 residues in the CDR3. This CDR3 is CAISQGNQPQHF. The CDR3 DNA follows: TGTGCCATCAGCCAGGGCAATCAGCCCCAGCATTTT.

V usage is TRBV6-5 and J usage is TRBJ2-4; possibly TRBD2 for D (6 bases). The CDR3 length is 15 residues. V gave up 2 bases and J gave up 7 bases, with 15 bases separating them. Per germline, CDR1 MNHEY and CDR2 SVGAGI. The CDR3 nucleotides read TGTGCCAGCAGTTACGTGCCCCTGCGGGGCAACATTCAGTACTTC. As protein: CASSYVPLRGNIQYF.

This clone has just a few counts. The V and J genes are TRBV2 and TRBJ1-3; possibly TRBD1 for D (5 bases). Trimming stripped 6 bases from V and 2 bases from J, with 14 bases between. The CDR3 has 15 residues. The germline V gene has CDR1 SNHLY and CDR2 FYNNEI. The CDR3 is CASSKNRNTGNTIYF. Written as DNA, the CDR3 is TGTGCCAGCAGCAAAAACAGGAATACTGGAAACACCATATATTTT.

The chain employs TRBV5-5 and TRBJ2-7, with 12 bases matching TRBD2. The V gene end was trimmed by 1 base and the J gene end by 11 bases; junction bases not matched to a gene: 16. The CDR3 is made up of 17 amino acids. Per germline, CDR1 SGHKS and CDR2 YYEKEE (reference sequence). This chain's CDR3 is CASSLYAPRTSGKGKYF. The DNA of the CDR3 is TGTGCCAGCAGCTTGTACGCTCCTCGGACTAGCGGGAAGGGCAAGTACTTC.

The rearrangement links TRBV29-1 to TRBJ2-7; tentative D call: TRBD2 (6 bases). CDR1 and CDR2 (germline): SQVTM, ANQGSEA. The CDR3 is made up of 13 amino acids. Trimming removed 6 bases from V and 3 bases from J, with 15 bases in between. This CDR3 is CSVRNSGFYEQYF. Written as DNA, the CDR3 is TGCAGCGTCCGGAACAGCGGGTTCTACGAGCAGTACTTC.

V is TRBV6-2 or TRBV6-3 and J is TRBJ2-3, with 8 positions matching TRBD2. This CDR3 contains 13 residues. Looked up from germline, CDR1 is MNHEY and CDR2 is SVGEGT. J gave up 6 bases and V 5 bases, and 4 bases lay outside the gene matches. The CDR3 loop reads CASSHSGDDTQYF. In DNA, the CDR3 is TGTGCCAGCAGTCATAGCGGGGACGATACGCAGTATTTT.

The chain carries TRBV28 and TRBJ2-3; 12 nucleotides line up with TRBD2. Losses at the gene ends were 4 bases for V and 2 bases for J; bases not matched to a gene: 7. CDR1 is MDHEN, CDR2 SYDVKM, per germline. The CDR3 covers 17 residues. Here the CDR3 reads CASSSWTSGDFTDTQYF. The CDR3 bases are TGTGCCAGCAGTTCCTGGACTAGCGGGGACTTCACAGATACGCAGTATTTT.

There are a few counts of this clone. The V call is TRBV6-4, the J call TRBJ2-3; 7 bases are shared with TRBD2. The CDR3 loop spans 14 amino acids. V lost 4 bases and J lost 0; bases outside the gene matches: 1. The V gene's germline CDR1 is MRHNA and CDR2 SNTAGT. CDR3 nucleotides: TGTGCCAGCAGTGCGGGGGGAAGCACAGATACGCAGTATTTT. It yields the protein CASSAGGSTDTQYF.

The V gene is TRBV4-1, the J gene TRBJ1-6; 10 bases line up with TRBD1. CDR1 is MGHRA, CDR2 YSYEKL, per germline. Trimming took 5 bases from V and 1 from J; bases not matched to a gene: 14. The CDR3 loop spans 20 amino acids. The CDR3 protein is CASSRITGTGDSSYNSPLHF. CDR3 sequence (DNA): TGCGCCAGCAGCAGAATCACCGGGACAGGGGACAGTTCCTATAATTCACCCCTCCACTTT.

A note on this clone: The sample contains more than one DNA sequence encoding this CDR3. The chain is built from TRBV7-2 and TRBJ1-2; D remains unclear. Trimming removed 1 base at V and 4 bases at J, with 7 bases between. CDR3 length: 13 residues. Germline V gene data show CDR1 as SGHTA and CDR2 as FQGNSA. The CDR3 loop reads CASSLGGGYGYTF. The CDR3 coding sequence is TGTGCCAGCAGCTTAGGGGGAGGCTATGGCTACACCTTC.